Here is one TCR beta chain with its context. At one end the junction does not follow the germline gene, possibly because of a read error. The read falls 3 residues short of the CDR3 end, and the missing part is taken from the germline J gene. Other DNA sequences in this specimen translate into the identical CDR3. This sample was taken from a study of T cells in women clearing cervical HPV infection. Only in-frame clones appear in the TCRdb table, and some are missing; sequencing was by immunoSEQ multiplex PCR. The listing contains tens of thousands of clones. The CDR3 sequence is 17 residues long. The germline V gene encodes CDR1 LNHDA and CDR2 SQIVND (reference sequence).

Sequencing used blood buffy coat. This chain links TRBV19 with TRBJ1-3; possible D gene TRBD1, 6 bases. The sequence was obtained from a woman aged 18 to 75 with a cervical HPV16 infection that either progressed to CIN3+ or cleared (not recorded which). CDR3 bases read: TGTGCCAGTAGTACAAGTCCCAGGGGAAGGGACGGAAACACG. Its protein is CASSTSPRGRDGNT. The full CDR3 reads CASSTSPRGRDGNTIYF.